This T cell receptor beta chain appears in the sequencing data of a study of T-cell memory formation after mild COVID-19. Study-level information: Clusters were largely donor specific. General study results and limits: For contracting clones, CD4+ ones sat mainly in CM and EM, CD8+ in EMRA. In second-wave clones peaking day 37, SARS-CoV-2 specificity remained unconfirmed.

Ten or more counts support this clonotype. As yet, its antigen is unknown. Per the germline V gene, CDR1 is SGHTA and CDR2 is FQGTGA. J was trimmed by 9 bases and V by 2 bases; bases with no gene match: 1. The CDR3 extends over 12 amino acids. A single record per CDR3 protein comes from TCRdb applying MiXCR to the 5' RACE reads. This sample has about 180,000 distinct CDR3 sequences, with 16% found just once. Source material: PBMCs or a T cell subset sorted from them (not recorded which). The chain is built from TRBV7-3 and TRBJ2-1, with 7 positions matching TRBD2. The TCR sequence derives from an adult woman who had mild COVID-19 (a few samples of this study predate the infection). Cell type and time point are not known. For the CDR3, the DNA is TGTGCCAGCAGCTTAGGCGGGGGTGAGCAGTTCTTC. Amino acids: CASSLGGGEQFF.